One sample yielded the 14 T cell receptor beta chains listed below, sequenced in a study of brain T cells in children with intractable seizures. Assay: immunoSEQ multiplex PCR; the TCRdb copy retains only in-frame clones and omits some. The data show some 62,000 clones, with about 96% seen just once and roughly 0.38% held by the top ten. The sample was peripheral blood, taken at surgery. These TCRs come from a boy under two years old with focal cortical dysplasia and intractable seizures.

The chain is built from TRBV4-3 and TRBJ2-7; D remains unclear. V lost 0 bases to trimming and J lost 4 bases, with 7 bases between them. From germline, CDR1 is LGHNA and CDR2 YSLEER. This CDR3 comprises 13 residues. The CDR3 protein is CASSQDVRYEQYF. DNA of the CDR3: TGCGCCAGCAGCCAAGATGTCAGATACGAGCAGTACTTC.

The CDR3 DNA is TGTGCCAGTAGTGTGTCGGGGGGGGGCGCTGAAGCTTTCTTT. Amino acid sequence: CASSVSGGGAEAFF. The J gene is TRBJ1-1, the V gene TRBV19, with a possible D match to TRBD1 (6 bases). Trimming took 5 bases from V and 6 from J, leaving 16 bases between them. In germline, CDR1 is LNHDA, CDR2 SQIVND (reference sequence). This CDR3 has 14 amino acids.

For the CDR3, the DNA is TGTGCCAGCAGCTGGCTGCGCTCATTTCGGACTGAAGCTTTCTTT. It encodes CASSWLRSFRTEAFF. The V and J genes are TRBV5-8 and TRBJ1-1; D remains unclear. V lost 3 bases to trimming and J lost 5 bases, with 17 bases between them. The CDR3 has 15 amino acids. Germline CDR1 and CDR2: SGHTS and YDEGEE.

This clone was picked up one time. The rearrangement joins TRBV24-1 to TRBJ2-1; 12 bases fit TRBD2. Germline loops: CDR1 KGHDR, CDR2 SFDVKD. This CDR3 is 16 amino acids long. Losses at the gene ends were 4 bases for V and 3 bases for J; bases not matched to a gene: 3. CDR3 DNA: TGTGCCACCAGTGACGAGACTAGCGGGAGCTACAATGAGCAGTTCTTC. This gives the protein CATSDETSGSYNEQFF.

The chain carries TRBV27 and TRBJ2-7; 8 bases are a match to TRBD1. The CDR3 length is 16 residues. CDR1 and CDR2 (germline): MNHEY, SMNVEV (reference sequence). After removal of 6 bases from V and 0 bases from J, the junction contained 10 bases not matched to a gene. The CDR3 DNA follows: TGTGCCAGCAGCCTGTATGGGACAGGTCCCTCCTACGAGCAGTACTTC. It translates to CASSLYGTGPSYEQYF.

This clone was recorded once. The CDR3 nucleotides read TGCGCCAGCAGCTTGGCGGGCAGGAACGAGCAGTACTTC. It yields the protein CASSLAGRNEQYF. The chain combines TRBV5-1 with TRBJ2-7; D uncertain. V shed 0 bases and J shed 5 bases, with 9 bases lying between them. CDR1 and CDR2 from the germline V gene are SGHRS and YFSETQ. The CDR3 consists of 13 residues.

The V gene is TRBV5-1, the J gene TRBJ2-5, with D possibly called TRBD1 or TRBD2 (6 bases each). CDR3 length: 14 amino acids. Germline-derived CDR1 and CDR2 are SGHRS and YFSETQ. Trimming removed 0 bases at V and 5 bases at J, with 11 bases between. In nucleotides, the CDR3 is TGCGCCAGCAGCTTGGAGGGGGGCCGCGAGACCCAGTACTTC. As protein: CASSLEGGRETQYF. Based on the CDR3 plus reference TRBV5-1 and TRBJ2-5, the full variable domain is KAGVTQTPRYLIKTRGQQVTLSCSPISGHRSVSWYQQTPGQGLQFLFEYFSETQRNKGNFPGRFSGRQFSNSRSEMNVSTLELGDSALYLCASSLEGGRETQYFGPGTRLLVL.

V gene TRBV18 combines with J gene TRBJ1-1; 7 bases are shared with TRBD1. Germline trimming cut 1 base from V and 4 bases from J; bases unmatched to any gene: 3. The CDR3 loop spans 14 amino acids. Germline V gene data show CDR1 as KGHSH and CDR2 as LQKENI. The DNA of the CDR3 is TGTGCCAGCTCACCACTGACAGGGACCACTGAAGCTTTCTTT. This sequence encodes CASSPLTGTTEAFF.

The chain has TRBV19 and TRBJ2-4; maybe TRBD1 (5 bases). Deletions cut 5 bases from V and 3 bases from J, with 14 bases between. The CDR3 runs to 15 residues. Looked up from germline, CDR1 is LNHDA and CDR2 is SQIVND (reference sequence). CDR3 loop: CASSPDRDSKNIQYF. For the CDR3, the DNA is TGTGCCAGTAGTCCCGACAGAGATAGCAAAAACATTCAGTACTTC.

V and J are TRBV6-2 or TRBV6-3 and TRBJ2-1, with 11 bases fitting TRBD2. Germline trimming cut 5 bases from V and 13 bases from J; bases unmatched to any gene: 10. There are 14 residues in the CDR3. The germline CDR1 and CDR2 sequences are MNHEY and SVGEGT. The CDR3 nucleotides are TGTGCCAGCAGTCGGCTACTAGCGGGGGCCCGCCAGTTCTTC. Its protein product is CASSRLLAGARQFF.

J is TRBJ2-7 and V is TRBV7-2; TRBD1 matches 9 bases. Germline assignment: CDR1 SGHTA and CDR2 FQGNSA. V lost 5 bases and J lost 1; bases outside the gene matches: 3. The CDR3 is 14 residues long. CDR3 sequence reads: CASSGTGRSYEQYF. CDR3 coding DNA: TGTGCCAGCAGCGGGACAGGGCGGTCCTACGAGCAGTACTTC.

This clone was detected once. The rearrangement uses TRBV5-1 and TRBJ2-7, with a weak D call TRBD1 (6 bases). The V gene lost 3 bases and the J gene lost 2 bases, with 15 bases spanning the gap. Germline loops: CDR1 SGHRS, CDR2 YFSETQ. The CDR3 sequence is 15 residues long. In nucleotides, the CDR3 is TGCGCCAGCAGCTCAACCGGGACAAGCCCCTACGAGCAGTACTTC. Its translation: CASSSTGTSPYEQYF.

The chain is built from TRBV5-6 and TRBJ2-5; the D is unclear. The CDR3 contains 14 residues. V lost 0 bases, J lost 2 bases, and 8 bases lay in between. The germline CDR1 and CDR2 sequences are SGHDT and YYEEEE. The CDR3 protein is CASSLGILQETQYF. CDR3 sequence (DNA): TGTGCCAGCAGCTTGGGTATTTTGCAAGAGACCCAGTACTTC.

This clone was picked up one time. The rearrangement links TRBV15 to TRBJ2-7; D gene unclear. Trimming took off 0 bases at V and 4 bases at J, with 16 bases between the two ends. CDR3 length equals 16 residues. The germline V gene encodes CDR1 LNHNV and CDR2 YYDKDF (reference sequence). The CDR3 region has the DNA TGTGCCACCAGCAGAGATCCCGCCGCCACTGGATACGAGCAGTACTTC. This gives the protein CATSRDPAATGYEQYF.